This is a list of T cell receptor beta chains from one sample in a study of tumor-infiltrating lymphocytes in oesophageal squamous cell carcinoma. TCRdb analysed the PCR reads with MiXCR anew, one entry per CDR3 protein. The sample yields 10,000 to 14,000 distinct CDR3 sequences, about 60% seen once. The sequenced sample consisted of esophageal tumor tissue. All receptors come from a male donor with esophageal squamous cell carcinoma. Both conserved end residues are part of each CDR3. A D gene is named only where the DNA matches it firmly. Size tells how often a clone was seen (once, few, many) or the class of an expanded clone, and some rows leave it out.

v_call	d_call	clone_size	j_call	cdr3_nt	cdr3_aa
TRBV6-1	-	-	TRBJ1-1	TGTGCCAGCATAGACTTAGGTACGACGAACACTGAAGCTTTCTTT	CASIDLGTTNTEAFF
TRBV4-1	-	medium-sized	TRBJ1-5	TGCGCCAGCAGCCAAGACGCCCAATCCGAATGGGGTCAGCCCCAGCATTTT	CASSQDAQSEWGQPQHF
TRBV7-9	-	-	TRBJ2-7	TGTGCCAGCAGCCCTAGACAGGCCCCTTGGGAGCAGTACTTC	CASSPRQAPWEQYF
TRBV7-2	-	-	TRBJ1-2	TGTGCCAGCAGCTTAGTTTGGACGAACTATGGCTACACCTTC	CASSLVWTNYGYTF
TRBV7-6	-	-	TRBJ2-7	TGTGCCAGCAGCGGGAAAGGCGGGCCCTACGAGCAGTACTTC	CASSGKGGPYEQYF
TRBV7-3	TRBD2	-	TRBJ2-2	TGTGCCAGCAGCTTAAAGAGCGGGATAACCGGGGAGCTGTTTTTT	CASSLKSGITGELFF
TRBV11-2	-	-	TRBJ1-2	TGTGCCAGCAGCTTAGGGTTGGGGGACTATGGCTACACCTTC	CASSLGLGDYGYTF
TRBV7-3	-	-	TRBJ2-6	TGTGCCAGCAGCGTCACAGGGAGCGGGGCCAACGTCCTGACTTTC	CASSVTGSGANVLTF
TRBV12-3/TRBV12-4	-	few	TRBJ2-1	TGTGCCAGCAGTTTGGACGGGGCCTTAGCTGAGCAGTTCTTC	CASSLDGALAEQFF
TRBV7-2	TRBD2	-	TRBJ2-4	TGTGCCAGCAGACACCCCCTCGGACTAGCGGGAGGGCCGAGGAACATTCAGTACTTC	CASRHPLGLAGGPRNIQYF
TRBV7-9	TRBD2	few	TRBJ2-1	TGTGCCAGCAGCTTAAGAGACGGGACTAGCGGGAATGTTGAGCAGTTCTTC	CASSLRDGTSGNVEQFF
TRBV11-1	-	many	TRBJ1-6	TGTGCCAGCAGCTTCTCGGGAGGCTCACCCCTCCACTTT	CASSFSGGSPLHF
TRBV6-1	TRBD1	many	TRBJ2-5	TGTGCCAGCAGCAAATTTCGACAGGGGGCCGGGGCGGAGACCCAGTACTTC	CASSKFRQGAGAETQYF
TRBV11-3	TRBD1	-	TRBJ1-3	TGTGCCAGCAGCTCACAGGGGATGATTGCTGGAAACACCATATATTTT	CASSSQGMIAGNTIYF
TRBV7-3	TRBD2	-	TRBJ2-5	TGTGCCAGCAGCTCCCCGGGAGGGGAGCAGTACTTC	CASSSPGGEQYF
TRBV11-2	-	-	TRBJ2-5	TGTGCCAGCAGCGACGTCGGTAGCGGAATCATTGAGACCCAGTACTTC	CASSDVGSGIIETQYF
TRBV12-3/TRBV12-4	-	medium-sized	TRBJ2-3	TGTGCCAGCAGCACCAGACGGGGGGCGGGCACAGATACGCAGTATTTT	CASSTRRGAGTDTQYF
TRBV24-1	TRBD1	-	TRBJ1-2	TGTGCCACCAGTGATCCTAGGACAGGGGAAGACTATGGCTACACCTTC	CATSDPRTGEDYGYTF
TRBV7-6	TRBD1	-	TRBJ2-5	TGTGCCAGCAGCGTGACAGGGGTGGGGGAGACCCAGTACTTC	CASSVTGVGETQYF
TRBV4-1	-	many	TRBJ2-1	TGCGCCAGCAGCCAAGATTCTAATGAGCAGTTCTTC	CASSQDSNEQFF
TRBV7-2	-	once	TRBJ2-5	TGTGCCAGCAGCTTTTCGGGCGGAGAGACCCAGTACTTC	CASSFSGGETQYF
TRBV7-9	-	medium-sized	TRBJ2-7	TGTGCCAGCAGCTTGGGAGTTCTGGGGCGCGAGCAGTACTTC	CASSLGVLGREQYF
TRBV13	-	-	TRBJ2-4	TGTGCCAGCAGCTTTTCAGGCAACCAGTACTTC	CASSFSGNQYF
TRBV11-2	-	many	TRBJ2-5	TGTGCCAGCAGCTCGGGACCGACGCGGGAGACCCAGTACTTC	CASSSGPTRETQYF
TRBV7-8	-	-	TRBJ2-5	TGTGCCAGCAGCTTAGGACGGGGTCAAGAGACCCAGTACTTC	CASSLGRGQETQYF
TRBV12-3/TRBV12-4	TRBD1	many	TRBJ1-2	TGTGCCAGCTCCCGCGGCAGGGGGACGACCTTC	CASSRGRGTTF
TRBV7-9	TRBD2	once	TRBJ2-4	TGTGCCAGCAGCTTAGAGGGACTAAGCATTCAGTACTTC	CASSLEGLSIQYF
TRBV7-2	TRBD2	many	TRBJ2-1	TGTGCCAGCAGCACCCGGACTAGCGGGTACAATGAGCAGTTCTTC	CASSTRTSGYNEQFF
TRBV10-3	TRBD1	-	TRBJ1-2	TGTGCCATCTCCGAGACAGGGTTGGGTGGCTACACCTTC	CAISETGLGGYTF
TRBV19	-	medium-sized	TRBJ2-2	TGTGCCAGTAGTATGAGAAAGGGGAAGGACACCGGGGAGCTGTTTTTT	CASSMRKGKDTGELFF
TRBV28	TRBD2	-	TRBJ2-5	TGTGCCAGCAGGGTAGCGGGTCTAGAGACCCAGTACTTC	CASRVAGLETQYF
TRBV11-3	-	medium-sized	TRBJ2-1	TGTGCCAGCAGCCTAAGAGGGCTTGACTACAATGAGCAGTTCTTC	CASSLRGLDYNEQFF
TRBV7-6	TRBD2	-	TRBJ2-3	TGTGCCAGCAGCCAACACCTAGCGGGAGGGCTAACAGATACGCAGTATTTT	CASSQHLAGGLTDTQYF
TRBV11-1	-	-	TRBJ2-3	TGTGCCAGCAGCTTAGACGGGGGGCTAAGCACAGATACGCAGTATTTT	CASSLDGGLSTDTQYF
TRBV12-3/TRBV12-4	TRBD2	medium-sized	TRBJ2-5	TGTGCCAGCAGAGCGGGAGGGGAAGAGACCCAGTACTTC	CASRAGGEETQYF
TRBV7-8	TRBD2	-	TRBJ2-6	TGTGCCAGCAGCGTAGGATGGACTAGCGGGACCCGCTCTGGGGCCAACGTCCTGACTTTC	CASSVGWTSGTRSGANVLTF
TRBV7-6	-	-	TRBJ2-1	TGTGCCAGCAGCCCCCCTATTGCACAACAGCAGTTCTTC	CASSPPIAQQQFF
TRBV7-2	TRBD1	-	TRBJ2-7	TGTGCCAGCAGCCTTCCCACCGGGACAGGGAATTACAATGAGCAGTACTTC	CASSLPTGTGNYNEQYF
TRBV11-1	-	-	TRBJ2-5	TGTGCCAGCAGCCCCGACAGAATCAATGAGCAGTACTTC	CASSPDRINEQYF
TRBV28	-	-	TRBJ2-1	TGTGCCAGCACTAGGGACCTCCACAATGAGCAGTTCTTC	CASTRDLHNEQFF
TRBV12-5	-	-	TRBJ1-2	TGTGCTAGTGGTTTGGTATTGCTTCCGGACTACTTTGTGCCCGCCGCGGCCAAGGACTATGGCTACACCTTC	CASGLVLLPDYFVPAAAKDYGYTF
TRBV7-9	TRBD2	-	TRBJ2-1	TGTGCCAGCAGCCGGACTAGCGGGGAGAGTAATGAGCAGTTCTTC	CASSRTSGESNEQFF
TRBV7-2	-	-	TRBJ1-2	TGTGCCAGCAGCTTAGACAGGGCCTATGGCTACACCTTC	CASSLDRAYGYTF
TRBV7-2	-	few	TRBJ2-1	TGTGCCAGCAGCTTAGAAGGGCGGGGGACATCGCAGTTCTTC	CASSLEGRGTSQFF
TRBV7-9	TRBD2	few	TRBJ2-1	TGTGCCAGCAATCCACCCCTAGCGGGAGGGGGCAATGAGCAGTTCTTC	CASNPPLAGGGNEQFF
TRBV7-8	-	once	TRBJ2-5	TGTGCCAGCAGCCCAGTGGGCGTACAAGAGACCCAGTACTTC	CASSPVGVQETQYF
TRBV11-3	TRBD1	once	TRBJ2-3	TGTGCCAGCAGCTTAGGCGGGACAGGGACAGATACGCAGTATTTT	CASSLGGTGTDTQYF
TRBV6-4	-	-	TRBJ2-5	TGTGCCAGCAGTGACGCCCCCCCCCTCCACTTC	CASSDAPPLHF
TRBV12-3/TRBV12-4	TRBD2	few	TRBJ2-1	TGTGCCAGCAGTCCGGGGACTAGCGGGAGGGCCACAAATGAGCAGTTCTTC	CASSPGTSGRATNEQFF
TRBV7-9	-	-	TRBJ1-1	TGTGCCAGCCGAATTGGGGAAACTGAAGCTTTCTTT	CASRIGETEAFF
TRBV7-2	TRBD2	-	TRBJ2-1	TGTGCCAGCAGCACTCGGACTAGCGGGAGGTACAATGAGCAGTTCTTC	CASSTRTSGRYNEQFF
TRBV4-1	-	many	TRBJ2-7	TGCGCCAGCAGCCAAGATGGTGGAGATTACGAGCAGTACTTC	CASSQDGGDYEQYF